A selection of T cell receptor beta chains follows, all from one sample in a study of T cell repertoires in cytomegalovirus infection. A single record per CDR3 protein comes from TCRdb applying MiXCR to the reads. The sample shows about half a million distinct CDR3 sequences, 30% to 35% of them seen only once. These receptors' antigens are unknown. This sample comprised cultured PBMCs, obtained from culture after CMV antigen stimulation. The source of these receptors is a human donor in good health (CMV status not recorded). Some clones in this sample may be carry-over from other donors' samples. CDR3s include the opening cysteine and the closing phenylalanine or tryptophan. The order of the fields is clone size, J gene, V gene, CDR3 protein. Size tells how often a clone was seen (once, few, many) or the class of an expanded clone, and some rows leave it out.

size: few; J: TRBJ2-2; V: TRBV4-1; CDR3: CASSRSAELANTGELFF
size: .; J: TRBJ2-4; V: TRBV2; CDR3: CASINRGTKNIQYF
size: .; J: TRBJ2-3; V: TRBV5-5; CDR3: CASSSMTGGPTDTQYF
size: many; J: TRBJ2-3; V: TRBV7-2; CDR3: CASSLLGSGRSRTDTQYF
size: .; J: TRBJ2-1; V: TRBV11-2; CDR3: CASSPTSGSGNEQFF
size: .; J: TRBJ1-1; V: TRBV28; CDR3: CASSLRTGVSHTEAFF
size: .; J: TRBJ2-7; V: TRBV4-1; CDR3: CASSQDQFSGSKHEQYF
size: .; J: TRBJ1-5; V: TRBV4-3; CDR3: CASSPVMFGQNQPQHF
size: many; J: TRBJ2-5; V: TRBV7-2; CDR3: CASTQDRGKETQYF
size: once; J: TRBJ2-5; V: TRBV28; CDR3: CASSSAPRGRETQYF
size: .; J: TRBJ2-7; V: TRBV29-1; CDR3: CSVDSGSGGYEQYF
size: .; J: TRBJ2-5; V: TRBV7-9; CDR3: CASSFLAETQYF
size: few; J: TRBJ2-2; V: TRBV2; CDR3: CASLPQRPTGELFF
size: once; J: TRBJ2-1; V: TRBV7-9; CDR3: CASNNLGGSSYNEQFF
size: .; J: TRBJ2-3; V: TRBV7-2; CDR3: CASSSDRAAWTQYF
size: many; J: TRBJ2-1; V: TRBV12-3/TRBV12-4; CDR3: CASSLASGLTNEQFF
size: many; J: TRBJ1-5; V: TRBV27; CDR3: CASSSIDRVGQPQHF
size: .; J: TRBJ2-5; V: TRBV11-2; CDR3: CASSLAWRETQYF
size: .; J: TRBJ1-1; V: TRBV12-3/TRBV12-4; CDR3: CASRPGVNTEAFF
size: .; J: TRBJ2-5; V: TRBV18; CDR3: CASSPLAGFQETQYF
size: .; J: TRBJ2-3; V: TRBV5-4; CDR3: CASSLGLAGVSDTQYF
size: .; J: TRBJ2-1; V: TRBV19; CDR3: CASSEGRANNEQFF
size: .; J: TRBJ1-5; V: TRBV19; CDR3: CASSREDASDISNQPQHF